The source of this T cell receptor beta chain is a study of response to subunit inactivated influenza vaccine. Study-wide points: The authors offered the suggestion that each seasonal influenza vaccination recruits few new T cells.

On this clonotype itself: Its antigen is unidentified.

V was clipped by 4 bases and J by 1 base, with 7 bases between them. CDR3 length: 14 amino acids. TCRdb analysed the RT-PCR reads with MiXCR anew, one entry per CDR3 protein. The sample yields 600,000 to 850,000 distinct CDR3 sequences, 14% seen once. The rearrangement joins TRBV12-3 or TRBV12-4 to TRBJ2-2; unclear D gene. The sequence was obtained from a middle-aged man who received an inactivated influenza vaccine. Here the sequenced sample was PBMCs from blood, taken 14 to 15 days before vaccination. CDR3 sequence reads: CASSSYENTGELFF. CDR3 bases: TGTGCCAGCAGTTCGTATGAGAACACCGGGGAGCTGTTTTTT.